The 23 T cell receptor beta chains below come from one sample, sequenced in a study of T cells in Graves' hyperthyroidism and ophthalmopathy. RNA transcripts yielded amplified TCR beta CDR3 regions. The TCR CDR3 first-round RT-PCR relied on the HTBI primer set. TCRdb reprocessed the multiplex PCR reads via MiXCR and lists one record per CDR3 protein. This sample yields about 50,000 distinct CDR3 sequences, of which 40% to 55% are seen a single time; roughly 12% belongs to the top ten. The sample taken for sequencing was blood. The source is a woman aged 25 to 45 with Graves' ophthalmopathy.

This clonotype was detected many times. The genes are TRBV19 and TRBJ1-1; 7 positions match TRBD1. With 8 bases clipped from V and 3 bases from J, the junction kept 12 bases outside the gene matches. Per the germline V gene, CDR1 is LNHDA and CDR2 is SQIVND (reference sequence). This CDR3 is built from 15 residues. In nucleotides, the CDR3 is TGTGCCAGTTGGGACAGTGCAGTTATCTACACTGAAGCTTTCTTT. Its translation: CASWDSAVIYTEAFF.

The sample holds a few counts of this clonotype. No conserved phenylalanine or tryptophan is present at the end of the CDR3, so a read error is the likely explanation. It is unclear where the CDR3 begins or ends on the DNA, so no DNA is shown, and the CDR3 is as TCRdb lists it. The chain couples TRBV20-1 to TRBJ2-7; the table's TRBD2 call for D was not verified on the DNA. Including both end residues, the CDR3 is 10 amino acids long. Germline V gene sequence: CDR1 DFQATT, CDR2 SNEGSKA (reference sequence). The CDR3 protein is CSARVAAGTS.

The table lists this clonotype with many counts. The chain is built from TRBV7-9 and TRBJ2-1; D is unresolved. In germline, CDR1 is SEHNR, CDR2 FQNEAQ (reference sequence). V was pared by 1 base and J by 2 bases, with 3 bases between. This CDR3 has 13 amino acids. CDR3 loop: CASSLGAYNEQFF. The CDR3 DNA reads as TGTGCCAGCAGCTTAGGGGCCTACAATGAGCAGTTCTTC.

By sample share, this clonotype is medium-sized. The rearrangement uses TRBV15 and TRBJ2-7; D not certain. V was pared by 1 base and J by 1 base, with 8 bases between. The CDR3 totals 14 residues. Germline loops: CDR1 LNHNV, CDR2 YYDKDF (reference sequence). CDR3: CATSRASQSYEQYF. CDR3 coding DNA: TGTGCCACCAGCAGAGCGTCACAGTCCTACGAGCAGTACTTC.

J is TRBJ1-1 and V is TRBV7-9, with a weak D call TRBD1 (5 bases). Germline V CDR1 and CDR2: SEHNR, FQNEAQ (reference sequence). Trimming took 6 bases from V and 5 from J, leaving 16 bases between them. The CDR3 consists of 14 residues. The CDR3 region is CASRSGGGETEAFF. CDR3 sequence (DNA): TGTGCCAGCAGGTCTGGGGGAGGAGAGACTGAAGCTTTCTTT. Looking up the rest from reference TRBV7-9 and TRBJ1-1 gives the full variable domain: DTGVSQNPRHKITKRGQNVTFRCDPISEHNRLYWYRQTLGQGPEFLTYFQNEAQLEKSRLLSDRFSAERPKGSFSTLEIQRTEQGDSAMYLCASRSGGGETEAFFGQGTRLTVV.

This clonotype came up a few times. V and J are TRBV18 and TRBJ2-3; TRBD2 matches at 9 bases. The CDR3 loop spans 15 amino acids. V lost 5 bases to trimming and J lost 0 bases; unmatched junction nucleotides: 3. Germline V lookup: CDR1 KGHSH, CDR2 LQKENI. CDR3 protein: CASSATSGSTDTQYF. Written as DNA, the CDR3 is TGTGCCAGCTCAGCCACTAGCGGGAGCACAGATACGCAGTATTTT.

Details on this clonotype: Germline is not matched at one junction end, which may reflect a read error. The DNA of the CDR3 is TGTGCCAGCAGCCTCTTAGGGCCGAACACGGGAGCTCTCTTT. As protein: CASSLLGPNTGALF. The V and J genes are TRBV7-3 and TRBJ1-1; D not resolved. This CDR3 has 14 residues. Germline lookup yields CDR1 SGHTA and CDR2 FQGTGA.

This clonotype was observed at least ten times. V is TRBV6-5 and J is TRBJ1-6, with D perhaps TRBD1 (6 bases). Per germline, CDR1 MNHEY and CDR2 SVGAGI. Deletions cut 6 bases from V and 8 bases from J, with 20 bases between. This CDR3 spans 16 amino acids. In DNA, the CDR3 is TGTGCCAGCAGAAGGGCGGACAGAAGTTTTTATTCACCCCTCCACTTT. As protein: CASRRADRSFYSPLHF.

This clonotype was detected ten times or more. The chain links TRBV5-1 to TRBJ2-7; the D gene could be TRBD1 or TRBD2 (5 bases each). This CDR3 is 15 amino acids long. V lost 2 bases and J lost 2, with 14 bases in between. Per germline, CDR1 SGHRS and CDR2 YFSETQ. For the CDR3, the DNA is TGCGCCAGCAGCTTATCGGGGCACCCAACCTACGAGCAGTACTTC. This gives the protein CASSLSGHPTYEQYF.

In regard to this clonotype: It is unclear where the CDR3 begins or ends on the DNA, so no DNA is shown, and the CDR3 is as TCRdb lists it. The V gene is TRBV9, the J gene TRBJ2-7; no DNA check was done on the table's D call, TRBD1. Germline V gene data show CDR1 as SGDLS and CDR2 as YYNGEE. The CDR3 is 15 residues long, ends included. The CDR3: CASSVVGQGSVEQHF.

The J gene is TRBJ1-4, the V gene TRBV10-2, with a weak D call TRBD1 (5 bases). Between the trimmed V and J ends, which lost 0 bases and 10 bases, there was a span of 15 bases. CDR1 and CDR2 (germline): WSHSY, SAAADI. CDR3 length equals 15 residues. The CDR3 is CASSESEGRVGKLFF. DNA for the CDR3: TGCGCCAGCAGTGAGTCGGAGGGGCGGGTAGGAAAACTGTTTTTT.

At least ten counts were recorded for this clonotype. J is TRBJ2-5 and V is TRBV28; D assignment may be TRBD1 or TRBD2 (5 bases each). Germline V gene sequence: CDR1 MDHEN, CDR2 SYDVKM. CDR3 size: 16 residues. V gave up 6 bases and J gave up 2 bases, with 19 bases separating them. CDR3: CASSSQVGALQETQYF. As DNA, the CDR3 is TGTGCCAGCAGCTCCCAGGTCGGGGCGCTACAAGAGACCCAGTACTTC.

This clonotype was picked up many times. V usage is TRBV7-9 and J usage is TRBJ1-2; TRBD1 might be the D (6 bases). V lost 4 bases and J 0 bases, leaving 15 bases between the germline ends. Germline CDR1 reads SEHNR; CDR2 reads FQNEAQ (reference sequence). The CDR3 has 16 residues. The CDR3 DNA follows: TGTGCCAGCAGCTCCCCCTCGGACAGACCTAACTATGGCTACACCTTC. Amino acid sequence: CASSSPSDRPNYGYTF.

The chain employs TRBV3-1 and TRBJ2-2; 10 nucleotides align to TRBD2. Looked up from germline, CDR1 is LGHDT and CDR2 is YNNKEL (reference sequence). The length of the CDR3 is 16 residues. J lost 3 bases, V lost 3 bases, and 4 bases had no gene match. The CDR3 DNA is TGTGCCAGCAGCCATCGACTAGCGGGTTACACCGGGGAGCTGTTTTTT. Protein sequence: CASSHRLAGYTGELFF.

V gene TRBV9 combines with J gene TRBJ2-7; D perhaps matches TRBD2 (6 bases). V lost 2 bases and J lost 5, with 11 bases in between. CDR3 length: 13 amino acids. Germline CDR1 and CDR2: SGDLS and YYNGEE. The CDR3 coding sequence is TGTGCCAGCAGCGTTGGGAGGAGTGACGAGCAGTACTTC. Translated: CASSVGRSDEQYF.

This clonotype was seen many times. The chain links TRBV28 to TRBJ2-7; D gene ambiguous. From germline, CDR1 is MDHEN and CDR2 SYDVKM. V lost 8 bases, J lost 6 bases, and 17 bases lay in between. The CDR3 is made up of 13 amino acids. The chain's CDR3 is CASLSTTTGEQYF. For the CDR3, the DNA is TGTGCCAGCCTTTCTACGACCACTGGCGAGCAGTACTTC.

With regard to this clonotype: A read error may account for a junction end that differs from germline. The V and J genes are TRBV20-1 and TRBJ2-2; 7 bases line up with TRBD2. CDR3 size: 12 residues. Germline assignment: CDR1 DFQATT and CDR2 SNEGSKA (reference sequence). Written as DNA, the CDR3 is TGCAGTGCTGGGGGGGTAGTTGGGGGGCTGTTTTTT. Residues: CSAGGVVGGLFF.

Turning to this clonotype: Germline and junction disagree at one end, which may indicate a read error. The chain employs TRBV5-5 and TRBJ2-1, with D possibly being TRBD2 (5 bases). CDR1 SGHKS and CDR2 YYEKEE come from the germline V gene (reference sequence). This CDR3 is built from 14 residues. CDR3 in DNA: TGTGCCAGCAGCTTCAGCGGCAACGACAAGGAGCAGTTCTTC. It specifies CASSFSGNDKEQFF.

The V gene is TRBV28, the J gene TRBJ2-1; 9 bases fit TRBD1. Germline trimming cut 8 bases from V and 3 bases from J; bases unmatched to any gene: 11. Germline CDR1 is MDHEN and CDR2 is SYDVKM. The CDR3 totals 16 residues. The CDR3 DNA reads TGTGCCAGCCCTCCCGATCCGGGACAGGGCTACAATGAGCAGTTCTTC. Its protein is CASPPDPGQGYNEQFF.

The V and J genes are TRBV29-1 and TRBJ1-2; TRBD1 matches 7 bases. Per the germline V gene, CDR1 is SQVTM and CDR2 is ANQGSEA. The junction had 9 bases not matched to a gene; V was cut back by 8 bases and J by 6 bases. The CDR3 extends over 12 amino acids. CDR3 DNA sequence: TGCAGCAGTTTTGGGACAGCGAATGGCTACACCTTC. It translates to CSSFGTANGYTF.

Notes on this clonotype: The missing conserved phenylalanine or tryptophan at the end of this CDR3 makes a read error likely. This chain links TRBV9 with TRBJ2-3; 13 bases fit TRBD2. V lost 5 bases and J lost 3; bases outside the gene matches: 9. Germline CDR1 SGDLS, CDR2 YYNGEE. This CDR3 is built from 17 residues. Here the CDR3 reads CASSPRGLAGRTDTQYL. Written as DNA, the CDR3 is TGTGCCAGCAGTCCCCGGGGACTAGCGGGAAGGACAGATACGCAGTATCTT.

This clonotype has at least ten counts. The rearrangement links TRBV12-3 or TRBV12-4 to TRBJ1-1; D is possibly TRBD1 (5 bases). V was clipped by 5 bases and J by 10 bases, with 20 bases between them. CDR3 length: 14 residues. Here the CDR3 reads CASSHRRIDGGAFF. The CDR3 bases are TGTGCCAGCAGTCACCGAAGGATTGACGGGGGAGCTTTCTTT.

As to this clonotype: The CDR3 does not end in the conserved phenylalanine or tryptophan, so this is likely a read error. The chain links TRBV7-9 to TRBJ2-5; D unclear. There are 14 residues in the CDR3. V lost 3 bases to trimming and J lost 5 bases, with 13 bases between them. In germline, CDR1 is SEHNR, CDR2 FQNEAQ (reference sequence). The CDR3 DNA reads TGTGCCAGCAGCTTGAGGCACAGTGCGGAGACCCAGTACTGC. Its protein product is CASSLRHSAETQYC.